This T cell receptor beta chain comes out of a study of CD8+ T cells in alopecia areata. Whole-study results and caveats: Lesional scalp, notably in alopecia totalis/universalis, had clonality above that of normal scalp.

Turning to this clone: Its antigen is still unknown.

Germline loops: CDR1 MNHEY, CDR2 SVGAGI. Between the trimmed V and J ends, which lost 7 bases and 7 bases, there was a span of 20 bases. The CDR3 contains 14 residues. RNA extraction was followed by reverse transcription into cDNA, which acted as the sequencing template. The data were produced by immunoSEQ multiplex PCR, yet TCRdb's version contains in-frame clones alone and is incomplete. The sample holds roughly 120,000 clones, around two fifths seen once. The V call is TRBV6-5, the J call TRBJ2-7; D remains unclear. Sequencing was done on a sample of CD4+ T cells sorted from blood. The sequence came from a human donor with alopecia areata. CDR3 in amino acids: CASNLSPGSREQYF. DNA of the CDR3: TGTGCCAGCAACCTAAGCCCGGGTTCCAGGGAGCAGTACTTC.